The T cell receptor beta chain described here comes from a study of OX40 agonist ivuxolimab in advanced cancers. Study overall: Patients took ivuxolimab, an agonistic anti-OX40 (CD134) antibody. Whole-study findings and limits: Some patients who did not respond also had low normalized T-cell clonal expansion.

Measured with immunoSEQ multiplex PCR; TCRdb has only the in-frame clones, and not every one. The repertoire holds 100,000 to 150,000 clones, with 85% to 95% as singletons. Trimming removed 2 bases from V and 2 bases from J, with 8 bases in between. The germline gives CDR1 SGHKS, CDR2 YYEKEE (reference sequence). This CDR3 comprises 13 residues. As regards this clone: Its antigen remains unknown. This same CDR3 is encoded by further DNA sequences in the sample.

J is TRBJ2-7 and V is TRBV5-5; D might be TRBD2 (5 bases). Sequenced material: CD4+ or CD8+ T cells sorted from blood, taken in a trial of the OX40 agonist ivuxolimab. The clonotype was recovered from an adult with an advanced solid tumor such as melanoma, head and neck, liver or kidney cancer. The CDR3, as DNA: TGTGCCAGCAGCTTTCCCGGGACCTACGAGCAGTACTTC. Amino acid sequence: CASSFPGTYEQYF.